The sequence of this TCR beta chain was determined in a study of post-analysis software for immune sequencing data. As for the study in general: Included among the disease courses, which were recorded for the cohort, were relapsing-remitting, secondary progressive and progressive-relapsing multiple sclerosis. Study-wide points: There was significantly lower normalized Chao1 diversity in multiple sclerosis patients than in controls. Patients carried 5 or 6 TRBV segments more frequently than controls did, and TRBV5-6, TRBV5-1 and TRBV20-1 were among them.

Built from TCR beta cDNA, the libraries had unique molecular identifiers in them. TCRdb re-called the PCR reads through MiXCR, storing one row per CDR3 protein. Here the sample spans approximately 770,000 distinct CDR3 sequences, under 60% being singletons. With regard to this clonotype: Its antigen is unidentified.

Trimming shortened V by 8 bases and J by 7 bases, and 21 bases separated the two germline ends. The CDR3 has 15 residues. The V gene's germline CDR1 is WSHSY and CDR2 SAAADI. The source is a girl aged 5-17 years with multiple sclerosis. The chain combines TRBV10-2 with TRBJ2-1; possible D gene TRBD2, 6 bases. The specimen sequenced was blood. The CDR3 loop reads CASGDCPGAGNEQFF. Written as DNA, the CDR3 is TGCGCCAGCGGCGACTGCCCAGGAGCGGGTAATGAGCAGTTCTTC.